This is a list of T cell receptor beta chains from one sample in a study of blood T cell repertoires in COVID-19. Method: immunoSEQ multiplex PCR; TCRdb's copy keeps in-frame clones and lacks some. The sample has 120,000 to 150,000 clones; roughly 90% are singletons. Source material: peripheral blood. The receptors stem from a human donor in a cohort sampled during active COVID-19. The CDR3 runs from the conserved cysteine through the conserved F or W. A D gene is named only where the DNA matches it firmly. Where a row states a size, it is once, few, many or the class of an expanded clone; other rows omit it.

cdr3_nt	cdr3_aa	cdr3_length	d_call	v_call	j_call	clone_size
TGTGCCAGTAGTATCGAGACCACGGGTGGCTACACCTTC	CASSIETTGGYTF	13	NA	TRBV19	TRBJ1-2	NA
TGTGCCAGTAGTATTGACAGGGAAGAGCCCCAGCATTTT	CASSIDREEPQHF	13	TRBD1	TRBV19	TRBJ1-5	few
TGCGCCAGCAGCTTGGCCGGGGACTATGGCTACACCTTC	CASSLAGDYGYTF	13	NA	TRBV5-1	TRBJ1-2	NA
TGTGCCAGCAGTGAGAGACAGAGCAATCAGCCCCAGCATTTT	CASSERQSNQPQHF	14	NA	TRBV6-1	TRBJ1-5	NA
TGTGCCACCAGCAGAGATGGGGGGGTTGGTAATTCACCCCTCCACTTT	CATSRDGGVGNSPLHF	16	NA	TRBV15	TRBJ1-6	NA
TGCGCCAGCAGCTTGGGCCAGGGTGGTGGCTACACCTTC	CASSLGQGGGYTF	13	NA	TRBV5-1	TRBJ1-2	NA
TGTGCCAGTAGTATGGGGGGACCGTACAATGAGCAGTTCTTC	CASSMGGPYNEQFF	14	NA	TRBV19	TRBJ2-1	NA
TGTGCCAGCAGTTACTCGACTCGCACCCGCAACCTCTGGGAGCAGTACTTC	CASSYSTRTRNLWEQYF	17	NA	TRBV6-2/TRBV6-3	TRBJ2-7	NA
TGTGCCTGGAGCTTGACAGGGGTATACACAGATACGCAGTATTTT	CAWSLTGVYTDTQYF	15	TRBD1	TRBV30	TRBJ2-3	many
TGTGCCAGCAGCGTAGCTGCGACTCCCAATGAGCAGTTCTTC	CASSVAATPNEQFF	14	NA	TRBV9	TRBJ2-1	once
TGTGCCAGCAGTCCGTTGGGACAGGGTACGGGAGAGCAGTACTTC	CASSPLGQGTGEQYF	15	TRBD1	TRBV27	TRBJ2-7	NA
TGTGCCAGCTCACCCCGTTCCGTGGAGGGGGAGCTGTTTTTT	CASSPRSVEGELFF	14	NA	TRBV18	TRBJ2-2	NA
TGTGCCAGCAGGGACAAGGGACAGGTGGACACTGAAGCTTTCTTT	CASRDKGQVDTEAFF	15	TRBD1	TRBV6-5	TRBJ1-1	once
TGCGCCAGCAGCTACTACTCGGCGGGAGGAACCTACGAGCAGTACTTC	CASSYYSAGGTYEQYF	16	TRBD2	TRBV5-1	TRBJ2-7	once
TGTGCCAGCAGCTTCACCGGACAGGGGGCGCGGGGCTACACCTTC	CASSFTGQGARGYTF	15	TRBD1	TRBV14	TRBJ1-2	NA
TGTGCCAGCAGCGCAGGACTGAATGAAAAACTGTTTTTT	CASSAGLNEKLFF	13	NA	TRBV11-2	TRBJ1-4	NA
TGCAGCGTCCTCGGGACCGCGGGGGATACGCAGTATTTT	CSVLGTAGDTQYF	13	NA	TRBV29-1	TRBJ2-3	few
TGCGCCAGCAGCTCCACCCCAGGGGAACGACAGCCCCAGCATTTT	CASSSTPGERQPQHF	15	NA	TRBV5-1	TRBJ1-5	NA
TGCGCCAGCAGCCAAGGGACAGAGAATCAGCCCCAGCATTTT	CASSQGTENQPQHF	14	NA	TRBV4-1	TRBJ1-5	few
TGTGCCAGCAGCTTATACGGGAGGTCCTACGAGCAGTACTTC	CASSLYGRSYEQYF	14	TRBD2	TRBV7-2	TRBJ2-7	once
TGTGCCAGCAGCTTGCTTCGGAGGAAATCCTACGAGCAGTACTTC	CASSLLRRKSYEQYF	15	NA	TRBV5-5	TRBJ2-7	NA
TGTGCCAGCAGCGGGTGGCTAGCGGGAGGGTACAATGAGCAGTTCTTC	CASSGWLAGGYNEQFF	16	TRBD2	TRBV5-6	TRBJ2-1	once
TGTGCCAGCAGCTTGCAGGAAAACGAGCAGTACTTC	CASSLQENEQYF	12	NA	TRBV7-9	TRBJ2-7	NA
TGTGCCAGCTCCTGGGGACAGGGTGACTCGGATACGCAGTATTTT	CASSWGQGDSDTQYF	15	TRBD1	TRBV2	TRBJ2-3	many
TGTGCCAGCAGGGGACAGGGTCCTTACGAGCAGTACTTC	CASRGQGPYEQYF	13	TRBD1	TRBV6-5	TRBJ2-7	NA
TGTGCCAGCTCTCCTTCCGGGACAGGGGCCGAGGAGCAGTACTTC	CASSPSGTGAEEQYF	15	TRBD1	TRBV7-3	TRBJ2-7	NA
TGTGCCAGCAGTCTGAAACCCGGGACAGGGAGCAACTATGGCTACACCTTC	CASSLKPGTGSNYGYTF	17	TRBD1	TRBV27	TRBJ1-2	NA
TGTGCCAGCAGCGTAGTTTCCTCCACCGGGGAGCTGTTTTTT	CASSVVSSTGELFF	14	NA	TRBV9	TRBJ2-2	NA
TGTGCCAGCAGCTCGGGGGACAGGACCTACGAGCAGTACTTC	CASSSGDRTYEQYF	14	TRBD1	TRBV6-6	TRBJ2-7	NA
TGTGCCAGCAGCTTGGATCAGGGGGCGGTAGCAGATACGCAGTATTTT	CASSLDQGAVADTQYF	16	TRBD1	TRBV5-6	TRBJ2-3	NA
TGTGCCAGCAGCTCTCTCTACGAGCAGTACTTC	CASSSLYEQYF	11	NA	TRBV21-1	TRBJ2-7	few
TGTGCCAGCAGTTACGGGGGCCAATCCTACAATGAGCAGTTCTTC	CASSYGGQSYNEQFF	15	NA	TRBV6-5	TRBJ2-1	NA
TGTGCCAGCATCAAACAGAGAGACACTGAAGCTTTCTTT	CASIKQRDTEAFF	13	NA	TRBV28	TRBJ1-1	NA
TGTGCCAGCAGCTGGGGACAGAGCACACCCCTCCACTTT	CASSWGQSTPLHF	13	TRBD1	TRBV7-2	TRBJ1-6	NA
TGTGCCTGGAGGGAACGGAGGTTGAGTGGAAACACCATATATTTT	CAWRERRLSGNTIYF	15	NA	TRBV30	TRBJ1-3	NA
TGCAGTACCTTATTAAGAGGAGAGCAGTACTTC	CSTLLRGEQYF	11	NA	TRBV20-1	TRBJ2-7	NA
TGTGCCAGCAGCCCGCGGACAGGCGACTATGGCTACACCTTC	CASSPRTGDYGYTF	14	TRBD1	TRBV6-2/TRBV6-3	TRBJ1-2	few
TGTGCCAGCAGCCAAGGGGGGGGGAGCACTGAAGCTTTCTTT	CASSQGGGSTEAFF	14	NA	TRBV3-1/TRBV3-2	TRBJ1-1	NA
TGTGCCAGCAGCCAGGCGACGGGGCTCCGGGGGACAGATACGCAGTATTTT	CASSQATGLRGTDTQYF	17	NA	TRBV14	TRBJ2-3	once
TGTGCCAGCTCACCAGGGTTGAGGGAGACCCAGTACTTC	CASSPGLRETQYF	13	NA	TRBV18	TRBJ2-5	NA
TGTGCCAGCAGTGTCGGGGGGAAAGATACGCAGTATTTT	CASSVGGKDTQYF	13	TRBD2	TRBV9	TRBJ2-3	few
TGTGCCAGTATGTCAGGGGCGTCCTCCTACGAGCAGTACTTC	CASMSGASSYEQYF	14	NA	TRBV19	TRBJ2-7	NA
TGCGCCAGCAGCCAAACAGGGACCCAATACACAGATACGCAGTATTTT	CASSQTGTQYTDTQYF	16	NA	TRBV5-1	TRBJ2-3	NA
TGCGCCAGCAGCTTGGACCTACGGGGCAATGAGCAGTTCTTC	CASSLDLRGNEQFF	14	NA	TRBV5-1	TRBJ2-1	NA
TGCGCCAGCAGCCTCCTGACTAGCGGGTCGGCACAAGAGACCCAGTACTTC	CASSLLTSGSAQETQYF	17	TRBD2	TRBV4-1	TRBJ2-5	few